The clone carrying this TCR beta chain was detected many times. The antigen is unknown. CDR1 is MNHEY, CDR2 SVGAGI, per germline. The V end was cut by 4 bases, the J end by 3 bases, with 9 bases between. The CDR3 is 14 amino acids. This entry belongs to a study of T cells after yellow fever vaccination. Findings of the study overall: Re-detected after boosting: most primary clones, approximately 97% of CD4 and roughly 90% of CD8.

It was through 5'RACE template switching that TCR cDNA was made, with a universal primer site and UMIs added. TCRdb re-derived calls from the 5' RACE reads in MiXCR, one entry per CDR3 protein. This repertoire shows approximately 550,000 distinct CDR3 sequences, around 21% found once; its top ten account for about 13%. The V gene is TRBV6-5, the J gene TRBJ2-2, with D possibly TRBD2 on 6 matching bases. The sequence was obtained from a man aged 25 to 45 who received the YFV17D yellow fever vaccine. Sequenced here: PBMCs, sampled 15 days after the yellow fever booster vaccination. The CDR3 DNA follows: TGTGCCAGCAGTTTGGCGGGATACACCGGGGAGCTGTTTTTT. This translates into CASSLAGYTGELFF.